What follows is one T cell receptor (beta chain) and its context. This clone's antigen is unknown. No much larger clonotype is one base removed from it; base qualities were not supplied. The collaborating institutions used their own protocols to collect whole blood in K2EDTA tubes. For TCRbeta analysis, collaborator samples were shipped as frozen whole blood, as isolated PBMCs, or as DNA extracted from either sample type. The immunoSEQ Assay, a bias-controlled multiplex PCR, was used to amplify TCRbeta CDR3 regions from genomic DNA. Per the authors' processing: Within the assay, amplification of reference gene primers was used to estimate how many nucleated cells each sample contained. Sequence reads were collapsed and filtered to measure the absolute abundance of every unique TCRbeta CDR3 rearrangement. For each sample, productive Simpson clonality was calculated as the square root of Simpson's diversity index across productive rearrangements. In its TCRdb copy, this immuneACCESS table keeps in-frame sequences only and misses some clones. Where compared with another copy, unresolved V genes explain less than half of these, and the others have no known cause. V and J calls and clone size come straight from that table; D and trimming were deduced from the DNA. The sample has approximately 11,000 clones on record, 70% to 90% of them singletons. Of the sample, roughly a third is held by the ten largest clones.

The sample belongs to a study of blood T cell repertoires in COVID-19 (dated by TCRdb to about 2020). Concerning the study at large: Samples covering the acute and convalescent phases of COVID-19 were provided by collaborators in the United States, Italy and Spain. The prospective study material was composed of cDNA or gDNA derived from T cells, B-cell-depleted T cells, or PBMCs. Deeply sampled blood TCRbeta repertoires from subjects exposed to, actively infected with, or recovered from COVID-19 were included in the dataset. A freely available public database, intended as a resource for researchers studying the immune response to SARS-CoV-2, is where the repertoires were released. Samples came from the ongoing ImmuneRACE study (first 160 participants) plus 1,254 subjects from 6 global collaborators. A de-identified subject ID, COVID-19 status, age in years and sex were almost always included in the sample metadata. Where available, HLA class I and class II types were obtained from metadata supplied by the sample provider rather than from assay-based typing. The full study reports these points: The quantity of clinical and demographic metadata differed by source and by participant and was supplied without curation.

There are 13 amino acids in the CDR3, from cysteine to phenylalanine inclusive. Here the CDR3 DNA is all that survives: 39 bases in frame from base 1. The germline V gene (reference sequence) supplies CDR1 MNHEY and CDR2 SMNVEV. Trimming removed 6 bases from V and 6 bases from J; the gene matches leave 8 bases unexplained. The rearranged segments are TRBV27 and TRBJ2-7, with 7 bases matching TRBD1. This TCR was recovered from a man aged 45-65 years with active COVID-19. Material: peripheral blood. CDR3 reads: CASSLNRGFEQYF. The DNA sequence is TGTGCCAGCAGCCTGAACAGGGGATTCGAGCAGTACTTC.